This TCR beta chain was recorded in a study of radiotherapy plus CTLA-4 blockade in lung cancer. The wider study: The study recorded objective responses in 15% to 20% of patients and disease control in 31%. Study-wide findings and caveats: Tumor-origin TCR clones grew in blood after radiotherapy plus ipilimumab.

As regards this clone: The antigen is not known.

CTLA-4 blockade with ipilimumab, together with focal radiation, was given to patients with chemo-refractory metastatic non-small-cell lung cancer. The germline gives CDR1 MRHNA, CDR2 SNTAGT. This CDR3 is 15 amino acids long. Trimming removed 3 bases from V and 0 bases from J; junction bases left unmatched: 0. Clones were read by immunoSEQ multiplex PCR, and TCRdb kept only the in-frame ones, dropping some. The top ten hold 3% to 4% of the sample, which has around 100,000 clones, approximately 80% seen once. The sequence was obtained from a human donor with non-small cell lung cancer that progressed on radiotherapy plus ipilimumab. Some clones in this sample may be carry-over from other donors' samples. The sample in question was peripheral blood, obtained from a patient treated with radiotherapy plus ipilimumab. The V gene is TRBV6-4, the J gene TRBJ2-1; 9 positions agree with TRBD2. The CDR3 sequence is CASSERGGSYNEQFF. The CDR3 nucleotides are TGTGCCAGCAGTGAGCGGGGGGGCTCCTACAATGAGCAGTTCTTC.